These 23 T cell receptor beta chains came from one sample sequenced in a study of sequential checkpoint blockade in melanoma. The repertoire was sequenced with immunoSEQ multiplex PCR; TCRdb's copy has only in-frame clones and lacks some. The sample lists 15,000 to 20,000 clones; approximately 60% were seen once. Indicated treatment: randomized to nivolumab then ipilimumab (arm A) or the reverse (arm B). The starting material was CD8+ T cells sorted from blood (inferred from file names), obtained from a patient given nivolumab and ipilimumab in sequence. These receptors were obtained from a human donor with melanoma.

The rearrangement joins TRBV5-1 to TRBJ2-7, with 9 bases fitting TRBD1. The CDR3 sequence is 15 residues long. The V segment lost 4 bases and the J segment 0 bases; nucleotides outside the gene matches: 5. Looked up from germline, CDR1 is SGHRS and CDR2 is YFSETQ. CDR3: CASSLGQGFSYEQYF. The CDR3 DNA sequence: TGCGCCAGCAGCCTGGGACAGGGTTTCTCCTACGAGCAGTACTTC.

The genes are TRBV15 and TRBJ2-7; a possible D gene is TRBD1 (6 bases). With 5 bases removed from V and 3 bases from J, the gap between germline ends came to 17 bases. Germline values: CDR1 LNHNV, CDR2 YYDKDF (reference sequence). This CDR3 spans 15 amino acids. The CDR3 spells CATSGSTGTLYEQYF. The CDR3 DNA sequence: TGTGCCACCAGCGGCTCGACCGGGACACTCTACGAGCAGTACTTC. The entire variable domain, with the rest obtained from reference TRBV15 and TRBJ2-7, is as follows: DAMVIQNPRYQVTQFGKPVTLSCSQTLNHNVMYWYQQKSSQAPKLLFHYYDKDFNNEADTPDNFQSRRPNTSFCFLDIRSPGLGDTAMYLCATSGSTGTLYEQYFGPGTRLTVT.

This clone is deemed medium-sized. This chain joins TRBV10-3 and TRBJ2-7, with D possibly being TRBD2 (6 bases). Trimming left V 2 bases short and J 4 bases short, with 18 bases between. Looked up from germline, CDR1 is ENHRY and CDR2 is SYGVKD. The CDR3 is made up of 16 amino acids. DNA for the CDR3: TGTGCCATCAGTGAGGGGGGGAGAGGGAGGACTTACGAGCAGTACTTC. Its translation is CAISEGGRGRTYEQYF.

This clone was counted only a few times. The chain links TRBV15 to TRBJ2-1, with 10 bases fitting TRBD2. The CDR3 has 15 amino acids. Germline trimming cut 8 bases from V and 7 bases from J; bases unmatched to any gene: 11. CDR1 is LNHNV, CDR2 YYDKDF, per germline (reference sequence). Written as DNA, the CDR3 is TGTGCCACCGCACACCGAGCTAGCGGGAGTAATGAGCAGTTCTTC. Amino acids: CATAHRASGSNEQFF.

In nucleotides, the CDR3 is TGTGCCAGCAGCCAGGGGCCGCCCGTCACAGATACGCAGTATTTT. Amino acid sequence: CASSQGPPVTDTQYF. The chain carries TRBV4-2 and TRBJ2-3; TRBD1 might be the D (5 bases). This CDR3 spans 15 amino acids. Germline V gene sequence: CDR1 LGHNA, CDR2 YNFKEQ. The V and J ends lost 3 bases and 2 bases respectively, with 12 bases between them.

J is TRBJ2-7 and V is TRBV30; a weak D match, TRBD2 (6 bases). Between the trimmed V and J ends, which lost 0 bases and 5 bases, there was a span of 14 bases. Germline V lookup: CDR1 GTSNPN, CDR2 SVGIG (reference sequence). This CDR3 contains 14 residues. The CDR3 spells CAWSVGGPRDEQYF. The DNA for the CDR3 is TGTGCCTGGAGTGTCGGAGGGCCTAGGGACGAGCAGTACTTC.

The rearrangement links TRBV9 to TRBJ2-7; 7 bases line up with TRBD1. The germline gives CDR1 SGDLS, CDR2 YYNGEE. The V and J ends lost 6 bases and 5 bases, in that order; junction bases with no gene match: 8. This CDR3 region has 13 residues. The CDR3 protein is CASTDDREHEQYF. In nucleotides, the CDR3 is TGTGCCAGCACCGATGACAGGGAGCACGAGCAGTACTTC.

V and J are TRBV28 and TRBJ2-7; TRBD1 aligns across 8 bases. Germline V gene sequence: CDR1 MDHEN, CDR2 SYDVKM. CDR3 size: 16 residues. V lost 2 bases and J lost 2; bases outside the gene matches: 8. This CDR3 is CASSLGGDRRTYEQYF. DNA for the CDR3: TGTGCCAGCAGTTTAGGAGGGGACAGGCGAACCTACGAGCAGTACTTC.

The rearrangement uses TRBV6-6 and TRBJ2-7; 7 bases match TRBD1. The CDR3 is 11 amino acids. Germline CDR1 and CDR2: MNHNY and SVGAGI (reference sequence). With 8 bases clipped from V and 6 bases from J, the junction kept 4 bases outside the gene matches. CDR3 in amino acids: CASSTGVEQYF. In DNA, the CDR3 is TGTGCCAGCTCCACAGGGGTCGAGCAGTACTTC.

This clone ranks as medium-sized (0.01 to 0.1%). The V call is TRBV28, the J call TRBJ2-7; weak D call: TRBD2 (6 bases). The CDR3 extends over 13 amino acids. Germline V gives CDR1 MDHEN, CDR2 SYDVKM. With 5 bases removed from V and 3 bases from J, the gap between germline ends came to 11 bases. The CDR3 DNA reads TGTGCCAGCAGTCTCGGACTAATCTACGAGCAGTACTTC. It encodes CASSLGLIYEQYF.

This chain links TRBV28 with TRBJ1-6; 8 bases are a match to TRBD1. This CDR3 region has 16 residues. Looked up from germline, CDR1 is MDHEN and CDR2 is SYDVKM. V lost 5 bases and J lost 9; bases outside the gene matches: 12. CDR3 region: CASSLPSGDRSSPLHF. CDR3 bases: TGTGCCAGCAGTCTTCCTTCCGGGGACAGGTCTTCACCCCTCCACTTT.

The J gene is TRBJ2-3, the V gene TRBV15; TRBD2 agrees at 10 bases. Trimming at V came to 5 bases and at J to 3 bases, leaving 11 bases not matched to a gene. The CDR3 runs 17 residues. The germline V gene has CDR1 LNHNV and CDR2 YYDKDF (reference sequence). In DNA, the CDR3 is TGTGCCACCAGCCCCACCCCAGCGGGAGGGGGGACAGATACGCAGTATTTT. Translating it yields CATSPTPAGGGTDTQYF.

The rearrangement uses TRBV29-1 and TRBJ1-2; D is perhaps TRBD1 (5 bases). CDR3 length: 14 amino acids. Trimming shortened V by 3 bases and J by 8 bases, and 19 bases separated the two germline ends. The germline V gene encodes CDR1 SQVTM and CDR2 ANQGSEA. CDR3 amino acids: CSVDEYVAGNGYTF. The CDR3 bases are TGCAGCGTTGACGAGTACGTGGCAGGGAACGGCTACACCTTC.

V gene TRBV7-3 combines with J gene TRBJ2-3, with D perhaps matching TRBD2 (6 bases). The V end was cut by 6 bases, the J end by 0 bases, with 19 bases between. The CDR3 is made up of 17 amino acids. Germline CDR1 is SGHTA and CDR2 is FQGTGA. The DNA of the CDR3 is TGTGCCAGCAGTTTACCCCAGGGACTTGGGAGCACAGATACGCAGTATTTT. Translation gives CASSLPQGLGSTDTQYF.

This clone was observed a few times. The chain employs TRBV6-1 and TRBJ2-3; D not resolved. V shed 0 bases and J shed 0 bases, with 7 bases lying between them. The CDR3 covers 15 residues. CDR1 is MNHNS, CDR2 SASEGT, per germline. The CDR3 sequence is CASSEARSSTDTQYF. In DNA form, the CDR3 reads TGTGCCAGCAGTGAAGCCCGGTCTAGCACAGATACGCAGTATTTT.

This clone has more than one count but fewer than ten. The V and J genes are TRBV29-1 and TRBJ2-1; the D gene is possibly TRBD1 (6 bases). The CDR3 extends over 13 amino acids. The germline V gene has CDR1 SQVTM and CDR2 ANQGSEA. Trimming left V 1 base short and J 5 bases short, with 9 bases between. The CDR3 reads CSVEGTANNEQFF. The DNA for the CDR3 is TGCAGCGTTGAAGGGACAGCGAACAATGAGCAGTTCTTC.

The chain recombines TRBV6-1 with TRBJ1-3; TRBD1 might be the D (5 bases). Trimming left V 4 bases short and J 0 bases short, with 13 bases between. Germline lookup yields CDR1 MNHNS and CDR2 SASEGT. CDR3 size: 16 residues. The CDR3 loop is CASSAGLPLSGNTIYF. DNA for the CDR3: TGTGCCAGCAGTGCGGGACTCCCCCTCTCTGGAAACACCATATATTTT.

This sequence joins TRBV7-9 and TRBJ1-2; 8 bases match TRBD1. This CDR3 has 15 amino acids. From germline, CDR1 is SEHNR and CDR2 FQNEAQ (reference sequence). Trimming removed 1 base from V and 3 bases from J; junction bases left unmatched: 4. CDR3 coding DNA: TGTGCCAGCAGCTTAGACACAGGGGGGTACTATGGCTACACCTTC. The encoded protein is CASSLDTGGYYGYTF.

In DNA, the CDR3 is TGTGCCAGCAGTTATCCCGACAGGGTCCTTCCCTATGGCTACACCTTC. This sequence encodes CASSYPDRVLPYGYTF. The V call is TRBV7-9, the J call TRBJ1-2; 7 bases align to TRBD1. V shed 6 bases and J 4 bases; nucleotides not matched to a gene: 14. CDR1 is SEHNR, CDR2 FQNEAQ, per germline (reference sequence). The CDR3 is 16 residues long.

The rearrangement joins TRBV9 to TRBJ2-2, with a tentative D call TRBD2 (6 bases). V lost 2 bases and J lost 4, with 9 bases in between. The CDR3 runs 14 residues. Per the germline V gene, CDR1 is SGDLS and CDR2 is YYNGEE. The DNA for the CDR3 is TGTGCCAGCAGCGTGGGAGGACTCACCGGGGAGCTGTTTTTT. It translates to CASSVGGLTGELFF.

There are a few counts of this clone. The V call is TRBV11-2, the J call TRBJ2-3; 13 bases match TRBD2. J lost 5 bases, V lost 5 bases, and 13 bases had no gene match. The germline V gene encodes CDR1 SGHAT and CDR2 FQNNGV. The CDR3 covers 18 residues. The CDR3 nucleotides are TGTGCCAGCAGCCCCGGACTAGCGGGGGCCTCGGGAAAAGATACGCAGTATTTT. Protein product: CASSPGLAGASGKDTQYF.

This chain uses TRBV9 with TRBJ2-2; D possibly corresponds to TRBD2 (5 bases). Trimming took 3 bases from V and 7 from J, leaving 13 bases between them. The CDR3 length is 14 residues. Germline V gene data show CDR1 as SGDLS and CDR2 as YYNGEE. The CDR3 reads CASSEFSGYGELFF. The CDR3 DNA reads TGTGCCAGCAGCGAATTTTCGGGGTACGGGGAGCTGTTTTTT.

The J gene is TRBJ1-1, the V gene TRBV20-1, with TRBD1 as a possible D gene (6 bases). The V gene lost 4 bases and the J gene lost 8 bases, with 11 bases spanning the gap. The CDR3 consists of 11 residues. Germline loops: CDR1 DFQATT, CDR2 SNEGSKA (reference sequence). The CDR3 nucleotides read TGCAGTGCTATTACAGGGAGCGAAGCTTTCTTT. Translated: CSAITGSEAFF.